The 5 T cell receptor beta chains given below trace back to one sample, sequenced in a study of tumor-infiltrating lymphocytes in primary liver carcinoma. With 500 to 650 ng total RNA as template and a constant-region primer, TCR beta cDNA was made. Three nested multiplex PCR rounds, a slightly modified ARM-PCR method, built the TCR beta libraries. The first two PCR rounds used TRBV1-TRBV30 primers with a Cbeta primer, approximately 10 cycles each. A single record per CDR3 protein comes from TCRdb applying MiXCR to the multiplex PCR reads. Of about 120,000 distinct CDR3 sequences in the sample, about two thirds were seen once. Co-extracting RNA and DNA was done with roughly 17-32 mg of unsorted bulk tissue as input. The sample was tumor-adjacent normal liver tissue. Receptor source: a woman between 55 and 75 years old with primary liver carcinoma and hepatitis B virus infection.

As to this clonotype: Compared with germline, one end of the junction differs, possibly owing to a read error. The genes are TRBV7-9 and TRBJ1-1, with TRBD1 as a possible D gene (6 bases). The CDR3 spans 14 residues. CDR1 and CDR2 (germline): SEHNR, FQNEAQ (reference sequence). CDR3 amino acids: CASSLGGVNTEALF. The CDR3 nucleotides are TGTGCCAGTAGCTTAGGGGGGGTGAACACTGAAGCTCTCTTT.

This clonotype turned up a few times. Being one base from a much bigger clone, this may be a read error. V usage is TRBV29-1 and J usage is TRBJ2-1; TRBD2 matches at 9 bases. The CDR3 has 17 amino acids. In germline, CDR1 is SQVTM, CDR2 ANQGSEA. V was pared by 3 bases and J by 0 bases, with 9 bases of the junction left unmatched. The CDR3 nucleotides read TGCAGCGTTGATTGGCTAGCGGGATCAATCTCCTACAATGAGCAGTTCTTC. Its translation is CSVDWLAGSISYNEQFF.

As concerns this clonotype: Without the conserved terminal phenylalanine or tryptophan, this CDR3 likely stems from a read error. The limits of the CDR3 on the DNA are not certain, so only TCRdb's listed CDR3 is given. The gene calls are TRBV5-1 and TRBJ2-1; the DNA was not compared with TRBD2, the D call given in the table. The CDR3 spans 12 amino acids, including both terminal residues. Germline loops: CDR1 SGHRS, CDR2 YFSETQ. CDR3: CASSLDGPEGVS.

About this clonotype: A much more abundant neighbour one base away suggests this may be a read error. The chain joins TRBV28 to TRBJ1-2; tentatively, D is TRBD1 (5 bases). The CDR3 is 14 residues long. CDR1 MDHEN and CDR2 SYDVKM come from the germline V gene. The chain's CDR3 is CASSLWTANYGYIF. The CDR3 region has the DNA TGTGCCAGCAGTTTATGGACAGCTAACTATGGCTACATCTTC.

Note on this clonotype: Because the CDR3 is missing its conserved closing phenylalanine or tryptophan, this is likely a read error. The chain combines TRBV11-2 with TRBJ2-7; 7 bases line up with TRBD2. This CDR3 is built from 15 residues. The J segment lost 7 bases and the V segment lost 9 bases, leaving 18 bases of the junction unmatched. In germline, CDR1 is SGHAT, CDR2 FQNNGV. The CDR3 DNA follows: TGTGCCAGTGCAATGGTGGGAGGGGTATCTGGGGAGCAGTACTCC. Its translation is CASAMVGGVSGEQYS.